Ten or more counts support the clone carrying this T cell receptor beta chain. Its antigen is as yet unknown. This specimen belongs to a study of identical twins. A universal primer site was incorporated via template switching, and the cDNA contained unique molecular identifiers. TCRdb re-derived calls from the 5' RACE reads in MiXCR, one entry per CDR3 protein. Here the sample spans over 200,000 distinct CDR3 sequences, 6.5% to 8% being singletons. Each donor was a healthy Caucasian. Findings and limits, study-wide: Abundant beta clonotypes from cord blood bore fewer insertions; memory repertoires lacked this pattern.

The sample also formed part of further work on T cells expressing NK-cell markers. That source adds: One of the eight sequenced donors was seronegative, whereas the other seven were HCMV-seropositive.

What was sequenced was CD8+ T cells sorted from blood. This clonotype originated in a woman aged 18 to 35 in good health.

CDR3 in DNA: TGTGCCACCTCCCCCGGGACAGGGGTCGGTGAGCAGTTCTTC. This translates into CATSPGTGVGEQFF. The V and J genes are TRBV9 and TRBJ2-1, with 10 nucleotides matching TRBD1. The ends lost 9 bases at V and 9 bases at J; junction bases unmatched: 12. The CDR3 extends over 14 amino acids. Germline CDR1 and CDR2: SGDLS and YYNGEE.